This T cell receptor beta chain emerged from a study of beta chain features in type 1 diabetes. The study, taken as a whole, reports: Shortening that was moderate but significant affected the TCRB CDR3s of Type 1 diabetes patients in all four CD4+ subsets.

Purity exceeding 95% was reached by all sorted populations. The CDR3 length is 14 residues. V was trimmed by 3 bases and J by 2 bases, leaving 11 bases between them. Germline V CDR1 and CDR2: LNHDA, SQIVND (reference sequence). Expressed TCRB transcripts got sequenced, as all isolated RNA was reverse transcribed. Some clones are missing from TCRdb's copy, which holds only in-frame ones; the method was immunoSEQ multiplex PCR. The table lists about 240,000 clones, roughly 14% of them singletons. Details on this clone: Its antigen is undetermined.

J is TRBJ2-7 and V is TRBV19; TRBD2 is a possible D gene (6 bases). The sequencing input was naive CD4+ T cells from blood. The sequence derives from a man aged 30 to 39 with type 1 diabetes. The CDR3 nucleotides read TGTGCCAGTAGTATGGCTAGCGCAGCCTACGAGCAGTACTTC. Amino acids: CASSMASAAYEQYF.